Below, 7 T cell receptor beta chains from the same sample are listed, as sequenced in a study of blood T cells in healthy people across ages (dated by TCRdb to between 2014 and 2017). The library was produced with 5' RACE. The run used an Illumina HiSeq 2500. The second PCR ran for about 7 to 11 cycles and used a J-beta primer mix along with a sample-barcoded 5' primer. The raw public reads went through TCRdb reprocessing: fastp at Q25, MiXCR clone calling, in-frame beta chains kept. Here each entry gathers all rows of one CDR3 protein and keeps the most common genes and DNA. The sample table shows fewer than 1 million distinct CDR3 sequences, and 40% to 50% are seen once. The biggest ten clones account for under 20% of the sample. Input material: blood. The receptors were gathered from a man aged 55 to 70 in good health.

This clonotype turned up a few times. The CDR3 sequence is CASSQSPETQYF. The CDR3 nucleotides read TGTGCCAGCAGCCAATCCCCAGAGACCCAGTACTTC. The rearrangement joins TRBV14 to TRBJ2-5; no clear D. Germline V gene data show CDR1 as SGHDN and CDR2 as FVKESK. The CDR3 covers 12 residues. V was trimmed by 2 bases and J by 4 bases, leaving 5 bases between them.

This clonotype appeared a few times. The chain joins TRBV20-1 to TRBJ2-4; 7 bases line up with TRBD1. The V gene's germline CDR1 is DFQATT and CDR2 SNEGSKA (reference sequence). V lost 7 bases and J lost 5; bases outside the gene matches: 11. The CDR3 has 14 amino acids. CDR3 sequence reads: CSGRQGRGENIQYF. The CDR3 DNA reads TGCAGTGGCAGACAGGGAAGAGGGGAAAACATTCAGTACTTC.

The sample holds one count of this clonotype. V and J are TRBV20-1 and TRBJ1-2; TRBD1 might be the D (6 bases). In germline, CDR1 is DFQATT, CDR2 SNEGSKA (reference sequence). The CDR3 runs 15 residues. V was pared by 3 bases and J by 4 bases, with 18 bases between. DNA of the CDR3: TGCAGTGCTAGCTCTCGATCAACAGGGCCCTATGGCTACACCTTC. Its translation is CSASSRSTGPYGYTF.

This chain links TRBV6-5 with TRBJ2-5; D is perhaps TRBD1 (6 bases). Looked up from germline, CDR1 is MNHEY and CDR2 is SVGAGI. V lost 6 bases and J lost 7, with 15 bases in between. CDR3 length: 13 residues. The CDR3 is CASRRFGGVTQYF. The DNA for the CDR3 is TGTGCCAGCAGGAGGTTTGGGGGCGTGACCCAGTACTTC.

This clonotype was seen only once. At one end, the junction sequence differs from germline, possibly due to a read error. The chain employs TRBV5-6 and TRBJ1-5; the D gene is possibly TRBD1 (6 bases). This CDR3 spans 14 amino acids. From germline, CDR1 is SGHDT and CDR2 YYEEEE. The CDR3 region is CASGKTGLHQPRHF. CDR3 DNA: TGTGCCAGCGGCAAGACAGGCCTTCATCAGCCCCGGCATTTT.

This chain links TRBV7-3 with TRBJ1-1; D unclear. Germline-derived CDR1 and CDR2 are SGHTA and FQGTGA. This CDR3 has 13 residues. Trimming took 8 bases from V and 3 from J, leaving 13 bases between them. The CDR3 DNA sequence: TGTGCCAGCTCAGAAGGGAGGGACACTGAAGCTTTCTTT. Translated, it gives CASSEGRDTEAFF.

As to this clonotype: This sequence may be a read error, since a much larger clone differs from it by one base. The chain carries TRBV9 and TRBJ2-1, with D perhaps assigned TRBD1 or TRBD2 (7 bases each). V lost 4 bases, J lost 11 bases, and 28 bases lay in between. This CDR3 is 17 amino acids long. Germline lookup yields CDR1 SGDLS and CDR2 YYNGEE. The CDR3 nucleotides read TGTGCCAGCAGCAGGGGGGGACTAACAGGGGATAGTCATAAGCAGTTCTTC. The encoded protein is CASSRGGLTGDSHKQFF.